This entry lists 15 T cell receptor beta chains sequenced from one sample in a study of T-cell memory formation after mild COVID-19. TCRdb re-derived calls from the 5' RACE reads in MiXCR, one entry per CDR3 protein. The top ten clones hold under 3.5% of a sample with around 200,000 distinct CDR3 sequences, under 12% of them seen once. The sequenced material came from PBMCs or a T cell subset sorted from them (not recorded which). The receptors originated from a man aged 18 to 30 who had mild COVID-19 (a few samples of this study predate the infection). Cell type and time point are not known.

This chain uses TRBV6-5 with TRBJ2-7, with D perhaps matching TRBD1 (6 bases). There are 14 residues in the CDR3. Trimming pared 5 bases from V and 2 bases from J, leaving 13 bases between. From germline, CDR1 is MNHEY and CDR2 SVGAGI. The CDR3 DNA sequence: TGTGCCAGCAGTCCTCTGACAGGCCCCTACGAGCAGTACGTC. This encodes CASSPLTGPYEQYV.

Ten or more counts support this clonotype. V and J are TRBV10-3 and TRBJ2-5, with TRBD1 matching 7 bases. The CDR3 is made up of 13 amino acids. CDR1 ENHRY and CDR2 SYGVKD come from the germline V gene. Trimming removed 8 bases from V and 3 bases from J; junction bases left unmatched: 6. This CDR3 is CAIGAGGKETQYF. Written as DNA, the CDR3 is TGTGCCATCGGCGCAGGGGGAAAAGAGACCCAGTACTTC.

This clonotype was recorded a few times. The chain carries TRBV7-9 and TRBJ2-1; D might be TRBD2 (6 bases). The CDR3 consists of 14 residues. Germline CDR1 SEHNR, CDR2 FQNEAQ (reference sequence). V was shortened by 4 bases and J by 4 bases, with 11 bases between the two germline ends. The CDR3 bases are TGTGCCAGCAGCTCAGGACGGGGGTACAATGAGCAGTTCTTC. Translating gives CASSSGRGYNEQFF.

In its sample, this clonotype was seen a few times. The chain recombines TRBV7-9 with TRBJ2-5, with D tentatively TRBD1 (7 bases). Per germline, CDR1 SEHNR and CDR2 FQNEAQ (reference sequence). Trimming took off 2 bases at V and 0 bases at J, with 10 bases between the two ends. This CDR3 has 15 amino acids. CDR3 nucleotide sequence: TGTGCCAGCAGCTTACCAGGGGGGTACCAAGAGACCCAGTACTTC. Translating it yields CASSLPGGYQETQYF. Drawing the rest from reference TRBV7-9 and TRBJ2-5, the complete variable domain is DTGVSQNPRHKITKRGQNVTFRCDPISEHNRLYWYRQTLGQGPEFLTYFQNEAQLEKSRLLSDRFSAERPKGSFSTLEIQRTEQGDSAMYLCASSLPGGYQETQYFGPGTRLLVL.

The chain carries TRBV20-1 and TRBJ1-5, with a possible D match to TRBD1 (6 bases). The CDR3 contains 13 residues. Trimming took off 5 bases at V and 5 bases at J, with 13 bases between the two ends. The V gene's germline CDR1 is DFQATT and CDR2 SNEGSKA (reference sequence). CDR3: CSASTGIHQPQHF. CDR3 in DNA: TGCAGTGCTTCCACAGGGATTCATCAGCCCCAGCATTTT.

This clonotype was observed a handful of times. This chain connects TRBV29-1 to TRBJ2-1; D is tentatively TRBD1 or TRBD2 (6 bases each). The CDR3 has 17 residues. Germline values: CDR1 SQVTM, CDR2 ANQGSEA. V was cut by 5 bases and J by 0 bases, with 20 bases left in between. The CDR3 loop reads CSVIRMGGLSSYNEQFF. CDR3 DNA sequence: TGCAGCGTTATCAGAATGGGGGGCCTAAGCTCCTACAATGAGCAGTTCTTC.

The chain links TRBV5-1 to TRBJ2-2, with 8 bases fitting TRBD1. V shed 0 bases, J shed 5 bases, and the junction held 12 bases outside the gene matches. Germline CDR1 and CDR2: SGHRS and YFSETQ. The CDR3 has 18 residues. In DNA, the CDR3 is TGCGCCAGCAGCTTGGAATTCTTGGGCAGGGGGCAAACCGGGGAGCTGTTTTTT. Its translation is CASSLEFLGRGQTGELFF.

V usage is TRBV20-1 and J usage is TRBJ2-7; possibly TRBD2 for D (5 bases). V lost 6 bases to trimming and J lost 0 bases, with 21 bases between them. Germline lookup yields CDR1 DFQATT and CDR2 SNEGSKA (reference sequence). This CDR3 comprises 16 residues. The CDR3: CSARARGWFDSYEQYF. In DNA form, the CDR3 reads TGCAGTGCCCGCGCCCGGGGTTGGTTCGACTCCTACGAGCAGTACTTC.

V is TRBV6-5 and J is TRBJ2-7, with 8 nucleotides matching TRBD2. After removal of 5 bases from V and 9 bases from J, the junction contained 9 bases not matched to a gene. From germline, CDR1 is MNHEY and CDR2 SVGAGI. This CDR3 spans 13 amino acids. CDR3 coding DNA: TGTGCCAGCAGTAACCAGGGCCGGGGGGGGCAGTACTTC. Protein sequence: CASSNQGRGGQYF.

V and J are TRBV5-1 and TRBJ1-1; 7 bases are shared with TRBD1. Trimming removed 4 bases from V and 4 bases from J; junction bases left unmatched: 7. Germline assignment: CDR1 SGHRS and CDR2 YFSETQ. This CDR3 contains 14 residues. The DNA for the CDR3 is TGCGCCAGCAGCCCCCAGGGGGGGTCCACTGAAGCTTTCTTT. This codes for CASSPQGGSTEAFF. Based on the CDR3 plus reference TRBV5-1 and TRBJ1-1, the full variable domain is KAGVTQTPRYLIKTRGQQVTLSCSPISGHRSVSWYQQTPGQGLQFLFEYFSETQRNKGNFPGRFSGRQFSNSRSEMNVSTLELGDSALYLCASSPQGGSTEAFFGQGTRLTVV.

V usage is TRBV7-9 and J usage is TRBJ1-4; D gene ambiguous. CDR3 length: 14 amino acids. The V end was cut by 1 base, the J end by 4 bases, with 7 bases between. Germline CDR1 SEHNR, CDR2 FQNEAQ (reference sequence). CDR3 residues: CASSLEVGNEKLFF. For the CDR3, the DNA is TGTGCCAGCAGCTTAGAAGTCGGTAATGAAAAACTGTTTTTT.

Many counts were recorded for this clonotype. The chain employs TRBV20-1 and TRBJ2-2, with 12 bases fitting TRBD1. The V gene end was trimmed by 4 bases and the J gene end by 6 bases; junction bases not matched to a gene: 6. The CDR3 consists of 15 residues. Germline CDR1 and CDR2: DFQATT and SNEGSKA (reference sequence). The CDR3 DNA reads TGCAGTGCTATCAGGGGACAGGGGGCTGCCGGGGAGCTGTTTTTT. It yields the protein CSAIRGQGAAGELFF.

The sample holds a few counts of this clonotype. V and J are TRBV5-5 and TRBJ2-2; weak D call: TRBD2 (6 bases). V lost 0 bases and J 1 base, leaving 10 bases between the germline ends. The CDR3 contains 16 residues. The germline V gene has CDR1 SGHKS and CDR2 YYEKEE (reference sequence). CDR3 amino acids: CASSLGPRGNTGELFF. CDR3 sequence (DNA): TGTGCCAGCAGCTTGGGCCCGCGGGGGAACACCGGGGAGCTGTTTTTT.

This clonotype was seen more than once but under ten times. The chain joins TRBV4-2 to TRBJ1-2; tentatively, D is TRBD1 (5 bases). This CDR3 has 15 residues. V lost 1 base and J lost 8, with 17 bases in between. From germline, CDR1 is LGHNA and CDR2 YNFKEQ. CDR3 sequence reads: CASSQGLGAEGGYTF. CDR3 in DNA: TGTGCCAGCAGCCAAGGGCTTGGGGCGGAAGGAGGCTACACCTTC.

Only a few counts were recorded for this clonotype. CDR3 amino acids: CASSSAGAAGAYNEQFF. Written as DNA, the CDR3 is TGTGCCAGCAGCTCCGCAGGGGCGGCGGGGGCGTACAATGAGCAGTTCTTC. The V gene is TRBV7-3, the J gene TRBJ2-1; D might be TRBD2 (7 bases). The CDR3 runs to 17 residues. In germline, CDR1 is SGHTA, CDR2 FQGTGA. Trimming removed 4 bases from V and 4 bases from J, with 20 bases in between.